The clone carrying this T cell receptor beta chain was picked up a small number of times. Its target is not known. The sample is drawn from a study of blood T cells in healthy people across ages. The germline gives CDR1 MNHEY, CDR2 SVGEGT. V was cut by 11 bases and J by 0 bases, with 8 bases left in between. This CDR3 is built from 12 residues. General study points: A greater number of naive CD4+ cells and higher diversity distinguished long-lived donors from aged donors.

Then a second PCR, running about 6 to 12 cycles, was carried out with a sample-barcoded 5' primer and a J-beta primer mix. One entry per CDR3 protein, called by TCRdb with MiXCR from the 5' RACE reads. This table has about 900,000 distinct CDR3 sequences, around 62% appearing once. Specimen: blood. This clonotype originated in a man aged 25 to 45 in good health. The chain recombines TRBV6-2 or TRBV6-3 with TRBJ2-1; D not resolved. The CDR3 sequence: CAASISYNEQFF. For the CDR3, the DNA is TGTGCCGCCAGTATCTCCTACAATGAGCAGTTCTTC.